The present T cell receptor beta chain was sequenced within a study of blood T cell repertoires in COVID-19. In the study overall: Whether acute or convalescent, the COVID-19 samples came from the United States, Italy and Spain. PBMCs, B-cell-depleted T cells, or T cells were the source of the cDNA or gDNA that made up the material.

V trimming: 4 bases; J trimming: 7 bases; junction bases outside the gene matches: 14. The CDR3 is made up of 15 amino acids. Germline values: CDR1 SGHRS, CDR2 YFSETQ. In the source study's methods: Researchers report that nucleated cell counts were estimated from reference gene primer amplification. Data came from immunoSEQ multiplex PCR; TCRdb stores just in-frame clones and leaves some out. That table is the source of V, J and clone size, and D and trimming were worked out from the DNA. The sample records about 360,000 clones, around 84% being singletons. The chain carries TRBV5-1 and TRBJ2-7; TRBD1 aligns across 7 bases. This sequence originates from a human donor in a cohort sampled during active COVID-19. The specimen sequenced was peripheral blood. This CDR3 reads CASSPLGAPGGEQYF. Here the CDR3 DNA reads TGCGCCAGCAGCCCGTTGGGGGCCCCAGGGGGAGAGCAGTACTTC.